The text below deals with one T cell receptor beta chain. The data originate from a study of blood T cell repertoires in COVID-19. Study summary: Samples representing acute and convalescent COVID-19 were sourced from the United States, Italy and Spain. PBMCs, B-cell-depleted T cells, or T cells were the source of the cDNA or gDNA that made up the material.

The authors' processing: The authors estimated nucleated cell counts from reference gene primer amplification. Sequencing was performed with immunoSEQ multiplex PCR; in TCRdb, only in-frame clones are kept and a portion is missing. That table furnishes V, J and clone size, whereas the DNA furnished D and trimming. The sample records roughly 250,000 clones, 90% being singletons. This receptor was taken from a woman in her 40s with acute or convalescent COVID-19. The sequencing sample was made of peripheral blood.

As DNA, the CDR3 is TGTGCCGGGGGGGGACTTAGCACAGATACGCAGTATTTT. Its protein is CAGGGLSTDTQYF. The chain recombines TRBV2 with TRBJ2-3; 7 nucleotides agree with TRBD2. V lost 11 bases and J lost 0; bases outside the gene matches: 5. The CDR3 length is 13 residues. Germline CDR1 reads SNHLY; CDR2 reads FYNNEI. Based on the CDR3 plus reference TRBV2 and TRBJ2-3, the full variable domain is EPEVTQTPSHQVTQMGQEVILRCVPISNHLYFYWYRQILGQKVEFLVSFYNNEISEKSEIFDDQFSVERPDGSNFTLKIRSTKLEDSAMYFCAGGGLSTDTQYFGPGTRLTVL.